This T cell receptor (beta chain) came from a study of cytomegalovirus exposure and HLA in healthy donors. Study observations and caveats: Through in vitro validation, three CMV-associated chains were shown to be specific for CMV antigens. The authors reported that TCR beta sequences could predict HLA-A and HLA-B alleles. These predictions were accurate for most subjects in the first cohort.

On this clone: The antigen is undetermined.

CDR1 and CDR2 (germline): LGHNA, YNFKEQ. The CDR3 totals 13 residues. V was trimmed by 3 bases and J by 0 bases, leaving 6 bases between them. Primers included in the PCR were 60 Vbeta and 13 Jbeta primers. The assay was immunoSEQ multiplex PCR, and TCRdb's table has in-frame clones only and misses some. Of tens of thousands of clones detected, 65% to 70% appear once; the ten largest clones hold under 2.5%. The J gene is TRBJ2-7, the V gene TRBV4-2; no definite D call. The clonotype was recovered from a woman aged 25 to 39 in good health and CMV-seronegative. The sequenced sample was PBMCs. In DNA form, the CDR3 reads TGTGCCAGCAGCCAGGCACCCTCCTACGAGCAGTACTTC. Its translation is CASSQAPSYEQYF.